A single T cell receptor (beta chain) is shown here with its context. The CDR3 loop spans 16 amino acids. Germline CDR1 and CDR2: SGHTS and YDEGEE. V gave up 4 bases and J gave up 4 bases; unmatched junction bases: 9. The data derive from a study of Tregs in tolerant kidney transplant recipients. The wider study: Related graft donors supplied nonmyeloablative bone marrow transplants, and mixed chimerism was transient.

Unstimulated Tregs (CD4+CD25+CD127-) and CD4+CD25- non-Tregs were sorted from PBMCs. Sequencing was performed with immunoSEQ multiplex PCR; in TCRdb, only in-frame clones are kept and a portion is missing. The table lists about 110,000 clones, 90% of them singletons. The gene calls are TRBV5-8 and TRBJ2-1, with TRBD2 matching over 9 bases. This TCR was sampled from a human donor who received a combined kidney and bone marrow transplant. The source was CD4+ T cells from blood, collected before the transplant. The CDR3 nucleotides read TGTGCCAGCAGCCATCGCGGGGGGGCCGTTTACAATGAGCAGTTCTTC. Its translation: CASSHRGGAVYNEQFF. Variable domain in full (rest from reference TRBV5-8 and TRBJ2-1): EAGVTQSPTHLIKTRGQQATLRCSPISGHTSVYWYQQALGLGLQFLLWYDEGEERNRGNFPPRFSGRQFPNYSSELNVNALELEDSALYLCASSHRGGAVYNEQFFGPGTRLTVL.